This paragraph reports one T cell receptor (beta chain). Its antigen remains unidentified. This sample is part of a study of shared clonotypes between healthy human individuals. Looking at the study overall: The study enrolled a couple of women and a few men aged 18 to 49. CD8 memory received one plate per donor, CD8 naive two, CD4 memory three and CD4 naive three.

The ends were cut back, 5 bases at V and 6 bases at J, with 10 bases in the middle. Looked up from germline, CDR1 is MNHEY and CDR2 is SVGAGI. CDR3 size: 13 residues. General study points: Rarefaction indicated that sorted-subset sequencing remained incomplete although depth was large.

Assay used: immunoSEQ multiplex PCR; TCRdb lists only in-frame clones, some missing. In the table there are 1.6 million or so clones, about 98.5% of which are singletons. The sequenced sample consisted of naive CD4+ T cells sorted from blood. Subset of the sample: CD45RA+ positively selected. The gene calls are TRBV6-5 and TRBJ2-2; no clear D gene. The receptor comes from a man aged 25-40 years in good health. The CDR3 coding sequence is TGTGCCAGCAGTCGGTCGGGTTCCGGGGAGCTGTTTTTT. Translated, it gives CASSRSGSGELFF.